The 31 T cell receptor beta chains in this list originate from one sample, sequenced in a study of blood T cell repertoires in COVID-19. TCRdb keeps only in-frame clones here, not all; method: immunoSEQ multiplex PCR. This table holds roughly 250,000 clones, over 75% found once. The sequenced sample was peripheral blood. These receptors were obtained from a human donor with COVID-19, enrolled during active disease. The donor label of this sample is uncertain.

The J gene is TRBJ1-1, the V gene TRBV5-1, with D possibly TRBD1 on 5 matching bases. The CDR3 sequence is 15 residues long. With 0 bases removed from V and 3 bases from J, the gap between germline ends came to 12 bases. CDR1 is SGHRS, CDR2 YFSETQ, per germline. CDR3 loop: CASSLGLAGDTEAFF. As DNA, the CDR3 is TGCGCCAGCAGCTTGGGGTTGGCGGGGGACACTGAAGCTTTCTTT.

The chain recombines TRBV16 with TRBJ2-7; no reliable D call. Germline CDR1 KGHSY, CDR2 FQNENV. This CDR3 comprises 12 residues. V lost 1 base and J 3 bases, leaving 4 bases between the germline ends. In DNA, the CDR3 is TGTGCCAGCAGCCAATTCAACTACGAGCAGTACTTC. Amino acid sequence: CASSQFNYEQYF.

The V gene is TRBV11-2, the J gene TRBJ1-1; the D gene is possibly TRBD1 (6 bases). Trimming took 5 bases from V and 0 from J, leaving 22 bases between them. Germline loops: CDR1 SGHAT, CDR2 FQNNGV. CDR3 length: 18 residues. The CDR3 DNA sequence: TGTGCCAGCAGCCCTATTAGAGGGGGAAGGAGTATGAACACTGAAGCTTTCTTT. Protein sequence: CASSPIRGGRSMNTEAFF.

V gene TRBV5-6 combines with J gene TRBJ2-3; 7 nucleotides line up with TRBD1. V gave up 2 bases and J gave up 4 bases; unmatched junction bases: 4. The CDR3 runs to 14 residues. Per germline, CDR1 SGHDT and CDR2 YYEEEE. DNA for the CDR3: TGTGCCAGCAGCTTTGACAGGGACGCAGATACGCAGTATTTT. The encoded protein is CASSFDRDADTQYF.

The chain uses TRBV9 and TRBJ1-3, with 10 bases lining up with TRBD1. CDR1 is SGDLS, CDR2 YYNGEE, per germline. Trimming took 4 bases from V and 4 from J; bases not matched to a gene: 8. The CDR3 extends over 16 amino acids. Written as DNA, the CDR3 is TGTGCCAGCAGCACGGGACAGGGGAATCTCGGAAACACCATATATTTT. Protein product: CASSTGQGNLGNTIYF.

The chain is built from TRBV19 and TRBJ2-7, with D unresolved. The CDR3 length is 13 residues. The germline CDR1 and CDR2 sequences are LNHDA and SQIVND (reference sequence). Trimming left V 4 bases short and J 2 bases short, with 9 bases between. CDR3 nucleotide sequence: TGTGCCAGTAGTACCCAGGCCACCTACGAGCAGTACTTC. Its protein product is CASSTQATYEQYF. Using reference TRBV19 and TRBJ2-7 for the parts outside the CDR3, the full variable domain is DGGITQSPKYLFRKEGQNVTLSCEQNLNHDAMYWYRQDPGQGLRLIYYSQIVNDFQKGDIAEGYSVSREKKESFPLTVTSAQKNPTAFYLCASSTQATYEQYFGPGTRLTVT.

The chain combines TRBV30 with TRBJ1-3; D is perhaps TRBD1 (5 bases). CDR3 size: 12 residues. V was pared by 5 bases and J by 7 bases, with 12 bases between. Germline V gene lookup returns CDR1 GTSNPN and CDR2 SVGIG (reference sequence). The CDR3 nucleotides read TGTGCCTGGCAGACTGGGGGGAACACCATATATTTT. It specifies CAWQTGGNTIYF.

This clone was detected ten times or more. Its ends do not fully match the called genes, so a read error is possible. The V call is TRBV10-3, the J call TRBJ2-3; tentatively, D is TRBD2 (5 bases). CDR3 length: 16 residues. The germline gives CDR1 ENHRY, CDR2 SYGVKD. The DNA for the CDR3 is TGTGCCCTCAGCGCTAGCAGTCCCCCTCGCACAGATACGCAGTATTTT. Protein product: CALSASSPPRTDTQYF.

This clone came up once. An end of the junction does not agree with germline; a read error may underlie this. The chain carries TRBV9 and TRBJ2-3; TRBD2 aligns across 8 bases. CDR1 is SGDLS and CDR2 is YYNGEE in the germline V gene. The CDR3 loop spans 14 amino acids. DNA for the CDR3: TGTGCCAGCAGCGTCCGGGAGGGCACAAATACGCAGTATTTT. The encoded protein is CASSVREGTNTQYF.

The chain couples TRBV28 to TRBJ2-1, with unresolved D. Germline CDR1 MDHEN, CDR2 SYDVKM. V was clipped by 6 bases and J by 10 bases, with 7 bases between them. The CDR3 contains 10 residues. CDR3 nucleotide sequence: TGTGCCAGCAGCCTGCGGGAGCAGTTCTTC. This sequence encodes CASSLREQFF.

The rearrangement uses TRBV4-2 and TRBJ1-5; D might be TRBD1 (5 bases). Trimming took off 4 bases at V and 7 bases at J, with 17 bases between the two ends. This CDR3 spans 15 amino acids. Germline CDR1 reads LGHNA; CDR2 reads YNFKEQ. The CDR3 loop reads CASSPSQGGEQPQHF. CDR3 nucleotides: TGTGCCAGCAGCCCTTCCCAGGGCGGTGAACAGCCCCAGCATTTT.

V and J are TRBV5-6 and TRBJ2-1, with a tentative D call TRBD1 (6 bases). CDR3 size: 14 residues. Trimming stripped 5 bases from V and 2 bases from J, with 11 bases between. Germline lookup yields CDR1 SGHDT and CDR2 YYEEEE. For the CDR3, the DNA is TGTGCCAGCAGGGACAGTCCCCCCTACAATGAGCAGTTCTTC. This codes for CASRDSPPYNEQFF.

The V gene is TRBV12-2, the J gene TRBJ2-3; the listed D gene, TRBD2, was not tested against the DNA. TRBV12-2 is classified as a pseudogene. The CDR3 runs 17 residues. Written as DNA, the CDR3 is TGTGCAAGTCGCCCTAGGCGGGGGACTAGGGCCACAGATACGCAGTATTTT. Translating it yields CASRPRRGTRATDTQYF.

The chain carries TRBV7-9 and TRBJ2-5, with a weak D call TRBD1 (6 bases). V was pared by 5 bases and J by 4 bases, with 29 bases between. The CDR3 contains 19 residues. Germline V gene sequence: CDR1 SEHNR, CDR2 FQNEAQ (reference sequence). The CDR3 sequence is CASSPNPDSTSKVPETQYF. CDR3 nucleotides: TGTGCCAGCAGCCCTAACCCGGACAGTACCAGCAAAGTCCCAGAGACCCAGTACTTC.

The chain links TRBV9 to TRBJ1-1, with TRBD1 matching over 8 bases. In germline, CDR1 is SGDLS, CDR2 YYNGEE. This CDR3 region has 15 residues. Trimming removed 2 bases from V and 1 base from J; junction bases left unmatched: 4. The CDR3: CASSVSGTGNTEAFF. DNA of the CDR3: TGTGCCAGCAGCGTGTCCGGGACAGGGAACACTGAAGCTTTCTTT. Filled out from reference TRBV9 and TRBJ1-1, the complete variable domain reads DSGVTQTPKHLITATGQRVTLRCSPRSGDLSVYWYQQSLDQGLQFLIQYYNGEERAKGNILERFSAQQFPDLHSELNLSSLELGDSALYFCASSVSGTGNTEAFFGQGTRLTVV.

The chain is built from TRBV4-3 and TRBJ2-7; the D gene is possibly TRBD2 (6 bases). This CDR3 comprises 15 residues. V lost 4 bases, J lost 6 bases, and 19 bases lay in between. The germline gives CDR1 LGHNA, CDR2 YSLEER. In nucleotides, the CDR3 is TGCGCCAGCAGCCTGAGGAGTGGGGCCGGGAGCGAGCAGTACTTC. This translates into CASSLRSGAGSEQYF.

V gene TRBV19 combines with J gene TRBJ1-5, with 7 bases matching TRBD1. This CDR3 is 17 amino acids long. The junction had 18 bases not matched to a gene; V was cut back by 7 bases and J by 6 bases. Germline V gene sequence: CDR1 LNHDA, CDR2 SQIVND (reference sequence). The CDR3 here is CASTDLGGDRVSQPQHF. DNA of the CDR3: TGTGCCAGTACCGATTTAGGGGGCGACAGGGTGAGTCAGCCCCAGCATTTT.

The V gene is TRBV30, the J gene TRBJ1-5; D might be TRBD1 (6 bases). Germline V gene sequence: CDR1 GTSNPN, CDR2 SVGIG (reference sequence). Trimming removed 5 bases from V and 4 bases from J, with 9 bases in between. This CDR3 is 12 amino acids long. Here the CDR3 DNA reads TGTGCCTGGGGTGGACAGAATCAGCCCCAGCATTTT. Amino acid sequence: CAWGGQNQPQHF.

This clone was counted once. This chain links TRBV30 with TRBJ1-6, with TRBD1 matching over 8 bases. This CDR3 has 14 residues. CDR1 GTSNPN and CDR2 SVGIG come from the germline V gene (reference sequence). V shed 4 bases, J shed 10 bases, and the junction held 9 bases outside the gene matches. CDR3 sequence reads: CAWTQGVENSPLHF. CDR3 in DNA: TGTGCCTGGACACAGGGGGTCGAGAACTCACCCCTCCACTTT.

V is TRBV3-1 (or the pseudogene TRBV3-2) and J is TRBJ2-1; D possibly corresponds to TRBD2 (5 bases). Germline V lookup: CDR1 LGHDT, CDR2 YNNKEL (reference sequence). There are 15 residues in the CDR3. V was clipped by 1 base and J by 7 bases, with 14 bases between them. CDR3 sequence reads: CASSQGRAGKNEQFF. CDR3 sequence (DNA): TGTGCCAGCAGCCAAGGGCGGGCCGGGAAAAATGAGCAGTTCTTC.

At least ten counts were recorded for this clone. Distinct nucleotide sequences in the sample also encode this CDR3. The V and J genes are TRBV19 and TRBJ1-4, with 10 bases that match TRBD1. Trimming took 4 bases from V and 6 from J; bases not matched to a gene: 2. Germline loops: CDR1 LNHDA, CDR2 SQIVND (reference sequence). The CDR3 has 14 residues. CDR3 amino acids: CASSSGTGDEKLFF. The CDR3 coding sequence is TGTGCCAGTAGTAGCGGGACAGGGGATGAAAAACTGTTTTTT.

This rearrangement joins TRBV7-2 to TRBJ1-5; no definite D call. This CDR3 spans 16 amino acids. Trimming removed 5 bases at V and 5 bases at J, with 19 bases between. CDR1 and CDR2 (germline): SGHTA, FQGNSA. The CDR3 coding sequence is TGTGCCAGCAGCCCCCACTCCCCCCCCGTGGATCAGCCCCAGCATTTT. Translating it yields CASSPHSPPVDQPQHF.

The rearrangement uses TRBV4-2 and TRBJ2-5; a possible D gene is TRBD2 (7 bases). V lost 1 base, J lost 2 bases, and 14 bases lay in between. CDR3 length equals 16 residues. CDR1 and CDR2 from the germline V gene are LGHNA and YNFKEQ. The CDR3, as DNA: TGTGCCAGCAGCCAAGGATACAGGGAGGGGCAAGAGACCCAGTACTTC. Residues: CASSQGYREGQETQYF.

The chain couples TRBV3-1 (or the pseudogene TRBV3-2) to TRBJ2-3; 9 positions agree with TRBD2. In germline, CDR1 is LGHDT, CDR2 YNNKEL (reference sequence). V lost 4 bases, J lost 6 bases, and 8 bases stayed unmatched. The CDR3 covers 15 residues. CDR3 amino acids: CASSPLAGIGDTQYF. In DNA form, the CDR3 reads TGTGCCAGCAGCCCACTAGCGGGTATAGGGGATACGCAGTATTTT.

This clone has ten or more counts. V and J are TRBV4-1 and TRBJ2-4, with 7 bases identical to TRBD1. Germline V lookup: CDR1 MGHRA, CDR2 YSYEKL. This CDR3 region has 13 residues. J gave up 3 bases and V 7 bases, and 3 bases lay outside the gene matches. The CDR3, as DNA: TGCGCCAGCACCCGGACAGGCAAAAACATTCAGTACTTC. The encoded protein is CASTRTGKNIQYF.

A note on this clone: The same CDR3 can be traced to other DNA sequences in this sample. This sequence joins TRBV12-3 or TRBV12-4 and TRBJ1-2, with 7 bases fitting TRBD1. The length of the CDR3 is 13 residues. J lost 2 bases, V lost 3 bases, and 0 bases had no gene match. The CDR3 here is CASSLTGNYGYTF. The CDR3, as DNA: TGTGCCAGCAGTTTGACAGGGAACTATGGCTACACCTTC.

The chain recombines TRBV7-2 with TRBJ1-2; 9 bases align to TRBD1. CDR1 is SGHTA and CDR2 is FQGNSA in the germline V gene. The CDR3 is 17 residues long. With 4 bases clipped from V and 5 bases from J, the junction kept 14 bases outside the gene matches. CDR3 in DNA: TGTGCCAGCAGCTCAACCGGGGGACAGGGAGGGCTGTATGGCTACACCTTC. Its translation: CASSSTGGQGGLYGYTF.

The CDR3 region is CAGAGGLAGGTDTQYF. The CDR3 DNA follows: TGCGCCGGGGCCGGTGGGCTAGCGGGGGGCACAGATACGCAGTATTTT. The J gene is TRBJ2-3, the V gene TRBV4-3; the match to TRBD2 covers 10 bases. Germline trimming cut 11 bases from V and 1 base from J; bases unmatched to any gene: 12. The CDR3 spans 16 residues. Germline assignment: CDR1 LGHNA and CDR2 YSLEER.

The J gene is TRBJ1-6, the V gene TRBV20-1; possible D gene TRBD1, 5 bases. Trimming removed 3 bases at V and 7 bases at J, with 16 bases between. CDR1 is DFQATT and CDR2 is SNEGSKA in the germline V gene (reference sequence). This CDR3 has 15 amino acids. DNA for the CDR3: TGCAGTGCTAGTTTCCCACCGGACATGAATTCACCCCTCCACTTT. It is translated as CSASFPPDMNSPLHF.

The chain carries TRBV7-2 and TRBJ1-1; D possibly corresponds to TRBD1 (6 bases). The CDR3 covers 14 residues. V lost 5 bases, J lost 1 base, and 11 bases lay in between. The germline CDR1 and CDR2 sequences are SGHTA and FQGNSA. CDR3 DNA: TGTGCCAGCAGCGAGGGACAACAGAACACTGAAGCTTTCTTT. This encodes CASSEGQQNTEAFF.

The chain links TRBV7-8 to TRBJ2-1; maybe TRBD2 (5 bases). Trimming took off 1 base at V and 9 bases at J, with 13 bases between the two ends. The CDR3 runs to 14 residues. The germline CDR1 and CDR2 sequences are SGHVS and FQNEAQ. CDR3 region: CASSLVGRVGEQFF. CDR3 sequence (DNA): TGTGCCAGCAGCTTAGTAGGGAGAGTAGGTGAGCAGTTCTTC.